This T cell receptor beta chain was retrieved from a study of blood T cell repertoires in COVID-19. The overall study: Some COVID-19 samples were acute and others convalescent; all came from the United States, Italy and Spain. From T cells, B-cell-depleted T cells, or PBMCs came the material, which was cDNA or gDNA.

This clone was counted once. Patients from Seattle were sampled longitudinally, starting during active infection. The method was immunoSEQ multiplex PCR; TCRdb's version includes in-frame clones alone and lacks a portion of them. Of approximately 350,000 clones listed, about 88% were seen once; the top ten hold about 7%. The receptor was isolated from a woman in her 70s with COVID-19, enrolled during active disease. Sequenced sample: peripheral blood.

In DNA, the CDR3 is TGTGCCACCGATCCGGGATTGAACACCGGGGAGCTGTTTTTT. Translation: CATDPGLNTGELFF. The chain employs TRBV15 and TRBJ2-2; the D gene is possibly TRBD2 (5 bases). Per germline, CDR1 LNHNV and CDR2 YYDKDF (reference sequence). The CDR3 spans 14 residues. Trimming removed 8 bases at V and 1 base at J, with 11 bases between.